This TCR beta chain was identified during a study of T cells in Graves' hyperthyroidism and ophthalmopathy. Each diagnosis was grounded in clinical symptoms, serum thyroxine and TRAb, thyroid ultrasound, and orbital computed tomography. The blood specimen was taken at initial hyperthyroidism diagnosis, before any ophthalmopathy symptoms. Amplification of TCR beta CDR3 regions used RNA as the template. When the TCR CDR3 underwent first-round RT-PCR, the HTBI primer set was used. TCRdb re-derived calls from the multiplex PCR reads in MiXCR, one entry per CDR3 protein. The sample carries 380,000 or so distinct CDR3 sequences, about 14% recorded once. In this sample, this clonotype turned up many times. As yet, its antigen is unknown. General study findings and limits: Researchers report that a 13 V-J model separated ophthalmopathy from stable hyperthyroidism.

The V and J ends lost 5 bases and 0 bases respectively, with 15 bases between them. Germline CDR1 and CDR2: PRHDT and FYEKMQ (reference sequence). The CDR3 covers 16 residues. The chain uses TRBV13 and TRBJ2-3; D remains unclear. Sequenced sample: blood. The TCR comes from a man aged 30 to 45 with Graves' hyperthyroidism that later progressed to Graves' ophthalmopathy. CDR3 sequence (DNA): TGTGCCAGCAGCCTCCGACATTCTGTTAGCACAGATACGCAGTATTTT. Amino acids: CASSLRHSVSTDTQYF.